This record covers a single T cell receptor (beta chain). Its antigen is not identified. Each donor was healthy, and each was a bone marrow donor. These data come from a study of cytomegalovirus exposure and HLA in healthy donors. Study in general: Within the Caucasian-associated ancestry cluster were around 80% of the 398 genotyped donors.

This PCR relied on a set of 60 Vbeta primers and 13 Jbeta primers. The table came from immunoSEQ multiplex PCR; TCRdb's copy has only in-frame clones and leaves some out. Its table records roughly 100,000 clones. Broader study findings: The listing of 160 or so TCR beta chains classed them as cytomegalovirus-associated.

The receptor comes from a woman aged 25 to 39 in good health and CMV-seronegative. Sequencing input: PBMCs.

CDR3 region: CASSPWTSGRNTDTQYF. The CDR3, as DNA: TGTGCCAGCAGCCCCTGGACTAGCGGGAGAAACACAGATACGCAGTATTTT. V and J are TRBV28 and TRBJ2-3; 13 bases align to TRBD2. This CDR3 spans 17 amino acids. V shed 6 bases, J shed 2 bases, and the junction held 8 bases outside the gene matches. Germline lookup yields CDR1 MDHEN and CDR2 SYDVKM.